Listed below are T cell receptor beta chains from one sample, sequenced in a study of cytomegalovirus exposure and HLA in healthy donors. TCRdb keeps only in-frame clones here, not all; method: immunoSEQ multiplex PCR. The sample comprises 150,000 to 200,000 clones, roughly 80% of which are singletons, and 7.7% rests with the top ten. Specimen: PBMCs. The receptors were sampled from a middle-aged woman in good health and CMV-seropositive. Both conserved end residues are part of each CDR3. A D gene is named only where the DNA matches it firmly. Only part of the rows carry a size: once, few, many, or a class if the clone is expanded.

d_gene: TRBD2; v_gene: TRBV11-2; abundance: .; j_gene: TRBJ2-1; CDR3aa: CASSLDLGLAGGRQFF; CDR3nt: TGTGCCAGCAGCTTAGATCTCGGCCTAGCGGGAGGGCGGCAGTTCTTC
d_gene: TRBD2; v_gene: TRBV2; abundance: once; j_gene: TRBJ2-1; CDR3aa: CASSEALLAGDEQFF; CDR3nt: TGTGCCAGCAGTGAAGCGCTACTAGCGGGAGATGAGCAGTTCTTC
d_gene: TRBD1; v_gene: TRBV15; abundance: few; j_gene: TRBJ1-2; CDR3aa: CATSIGTGTGGLANYGYTF; CDR3nt: TGTGCCACCAGCATTGGCACAGGGACAGGGGGCTTAGCTAACTATGGCTACACCTTC
d_gene: TRBD1; v_gene: TRBV28; abundance: .; j_gene: TRBJ2-7; CDR3aa: CASSIRTGSYEQYF; CDR3nt: TGTGCCAGCAGTATTAGGACAGGGAGCTACGAGCAGTACTTC
d_gene: TRBD2; v_gene: TRBV2; abundance: .; j_gene: TRBJ2-2; CDR3aa: CASSVSGREVAGELFF; CDR3nt: TGTGCCAGCAGTGTTAGCGGGAGGGAGGTTGCCGGGGAGCTGTTTTTT
d_gene: TRBD1; v_gene: TRBV7-9; abundance: .; j_gene: TRBJ1-2; CDR3aa: CASSRESTGANYGYTF; CDR3nt: TGCGCCAGCAGCCGAGAGTCGACAGGGGCAAACTATGGCTACACCTTC
d_gene: .; v_gene: TRBV28; abundance: .; j_gene: TRBJ1-1; CDR3aa: CASRAGTTTEAFF; CDR3nt: TGTGCCAGCAGGGCCGGGACAACCACTGAAGCTTTCTTT
d_gene: TRBD2; v_gene: TRBV7-2; abundance: .; j_gene: TRBJ2-3; CDR3aa: CASSLAVSGRGDTQYF; CDR3nt: TGTGCCAGCAGCTTAGCGGTTAGCGGGAGGGGAGATACGCAGTATTTT
d_gene: .; v_gene: TRBV18; abundance: .; j_gene: TRBJ2-7; CDR3aa: CASSPMGLSYEQYF; CDR3nt: TGTGCCAGCTCACCAATGGGGCTTTCCTACGAGCAGTACTTC
d_gene: .; v_gene: TRBV28; abundance: .; j_gene: TRBJ1-1; CDR3aa: CASSLLAGAEAFF; CDR3nt: TGTGCCAGCAGTTTATTAGCGGGGGCTGAAGCTTTCTTT
d_gene: .; v_gene: TRBV7-2; abundance: .; j_gene: TRBJ2-1; CDR3aa: CASSLRDSISEQFF; CDR3nt: TGTGCCAGCAGCTTAAGGGACTCGATTAGTGAGCAGTTCTTC
d_gene: .; v_gene: TRBV27; abundance: .; j_gene: TRBJ1-2; CDR3aa: CASSLWGGLNYGYTF; CDR3nt: TGTGCCAGCAGTTTATGGGGGGGCCTAAACTATGGCTACACCTTC
d_gene: TRBD2; v_gene: TRBV4-1; abundance: .; j_gene: TRBJ2-7; CDR3aa: CASSSRGLAGGPPYEQYF; CDR3nt: TGCGCCAGCAGCTCACGGGGACTAGCGGGAGGGCCTCCCTACGAGCAGTACTTC
d_gene: TRBD2; v_gene: TRBV7-8; abundance: .; j_gene: TRBJ2-5; CDR3aa: CASSPLGGGLKETQYF; CDR3nt: TGTGCCAGCAGCCCGCTCGGGGGGGGTTTGAAAGAGACCCAGTACTTC
d_gene: TRBD1; v_gene: TRBV14; abundance: .; j_gene: TRBJ1-1; CDR3aa: CASSLLTGANTEAFF; CDR3nt: TGTGCCAGCAGCCTTTTGACAGGGGCGAACACTGAAGCTTTCTTT
d_gene: TRBD1; v_gene: TRBV5-1; abundance: few; j_gene: TRBJ2-5; CDR3aa: CASSWDREETQYF; CDR3nt: TGCGCCAGCAGCTGGGACAGGGAAGAGACCCAGTACTTC
d_gene: .; v_gene: TRBV6-5; abundance: .; j_gene: TRBJ1-2; CDR3aa: CASTKGAAKYGYTF; CDR3nt: TGTGCCAGCACCAAAGGGGCGGCCAAGTATGGCTACACCTTC
d_gene: TRBD1; v_gene: TRBV4-2; abundance: .; j_gene: TRBJ2-7; CDR3aa: CAGSQETSPGQVSFIWAYEQYF; CDR3nt: TGTGCCGGCAGCCAAGAGACTTCACCGGGACAGGTTTCGTTTATCTGGGCCTACGAGCAGTACTTC